Given below is one T cell receptor (beta chain) in context. These data come from a study of blood T cell repertoires in COVID-19. At the level of the study: Sample material is recorded as cDNA or gDNA derived from T cells, B-cell-depleted T cells, or PBMCs.

V was clipped by 4 bases and J by 0 bases; unmatched bases: 10. Per germline, CDR1 LGHNA and CDR2 YSLEER. CDR3 length equals 17 residues. Some clones are missing from TCRdb's copy, which holds only in-frame ones; the method was immunoSEQ multiplex PCR. Of roughly 250,000 clones detected, about nine tenths appear once; the ten largest clones hold about 2%. The genes are TRBV4-3 and TRBJ2-3, with 7 bases aligning to TRBD2. Sequencing input: PBMCs or T cells enriched from blood (not recorded which). This TCR came from a woman aged 40 to 50 with acute COVID-19. CDR3 sequence (DNA): TGCGCCAGCAGCCCCATGGGTCTAGCGGAAAGCACAGATACGCAGTATTTT. The encoded protein is CASSPMGLAESTDTQYF.